This entry describes one T cell receptor (beta chain). The antigen is not known. This sample is part of a study of shared clonotypes between healthy human individuals. Points from the study as a whole: Non-shared clonotypes were found to have lower generation probabilities than the clonotypes that were shared by all four of the sorted-subset donors.

The table came from immunoSEQ multiplex PCR; TCRdb's copy has only in-frame clones and leaves some out. The sample includes some 2 million clones, roughly 94% of them seen just once. The V gene lost 4 bases and the J gene lost 1 base, with 8 bases spanning the gap. The CDR3 contains 13 residues. Germline values: CDR1 SGDLS, CDR2 YYNGEE. Naive-designated CD8 cells lacked CD45RO, were positively enriched for CCR7, and omitted terminally differentiated effector memory CD45RA+ cells. The specimen was naive CD8+ T cells sorted from blood. V is TRBV9 and J is TRBJ1-1, with no clear D. The receptor comes from a man between 18 and 29 years old in good health. CDR3 in amino acids: CASSLSENTEAFF. CDR3 in DNA: TGTGCCAGCAGCTTGAGCGAGAACACTGAAGCTTTCTTT. The variable domain in full, with the rest retrieved from reference TRBV9 and TRBJ1-1, is DSGVTQTPKHLITATGQRVTLRCSPRSGDLSVYWYQQSLDQGLQFLIQYYNGEERAKGNILERFSAQQFPDLHSELNLSSLELGDSALYFCASSLSENTEAFFGQGTRLTVV.